This passage covers 29 T cell receptor beta chains from one sample sequenced in a study of cytomegalovirus exposure and HLA in healthy donors. PCR primers comprised 60 Vbeta and 13 Jbeta primers. Profiling relied on immunoSEQ multiplex PCR, and the TCRdb table lists in-frame clones only, not all of them. The profile shows tens of thousands of clones, more than 60% of them singletons. The sample consisted of PBMCs. The receptors shown here come from a man aged 40-49 years in good health and CMV-seronegative.

The sample holds a few counts of this clone. J is TRBJ2-3 and V is TRBV14, with 10 bases fitting TRBD2. CDR1 is SGHDN and CDR2 is FVKESK in the germline V gene. V shed 3 bases and J 2 bases; nucleotides not matched to a gene: 5. This CDR3 spans 16 amino acids. CDR3 coding DNA: TGTGCCAGCAGCCACTGGACTAGCGGTACCACAGATACGCAGTATTTT. Translated, it gives CASSHWTSGTTDTQYF.

There are a few counts of this clone. This chain joins TRBV30 and TRBJ1-3; D remains unclear. CDR3 length: 12 amino acids. V lost 6 bases, J lost 1 base, and 7 bases lay in between. Germline V CDR1 and CDR2: GTSNPN, SVGIG (reference sequence). CDR3 amino acids: CACFSSGNTIYF. As DNA, the CDR3 is TGTGCCTGCTTCAGTTCTGGAAACACCATATATTTT.

This chain joins TRBV2 and TRBJ1-4; a weak D match, TRBD1 (6 bases). CDR1 is SNHLY, CDR2 FYNNEI, per germline. Trimming took 5 bases from V and 8 from J, leaving 15 bases between them. The CDR3 runs to 14 residues. In DNA form, the CDR3 reads TGTGCCAGCAGTACACAGGGTATTGGGGAAAAACTGTTTTTT. It is translated as CASSTQGIGEKLFF.

The gene calls are TRBV4-1 and TRBJ2-3; 7 bases match TRBD1. Germline CDR1 is MGHRA and CDR2 is YSYEKL. The CDR3 runs to 15 residues. J gave up 6 bases and V 5 bases, and 11 bases lay outside the gene matches. CDR3: CASSAQGVFRDTQYF. The CDR3 bases are TGCGCCAGCAGCGCCCAGGGGGTGTTTAGGGATACGCAGTATTTT.

This clone was detected only once. The chain carries TRBV6-1 and TRBJ1-2; 9 bases align to TRBD1. Germline loops: CDR1 MNHNS, CDR2 SASEGT. This CDR3 is 15 amino acids long. V lost 6 bases and J lost 8; bases outside the gene matches: 13. This CDR3 is CASSRDRAPGEGYTF. As DNA, the CDR3 is TGTGCCAGCAGCCGGGACAGGGCTCCAGGCGAGGGCTACACCTTC.

The V call is TRBV9, the J call TRBJ1-5; 7 nucleotides match TRBD1. The CDR3 runs to 14 residues. V shed 4 bases and J 1 base; nucleotides not matched to a gene: 2. Germline V CDR1 and CDR2: SGDLS, YYNGEE. The CDR3 region is CASSRQGSNQPQHF. CDR3 coding DNA: TGTGCCAGCAGCCGACAGGGAAGCAATCAGCCCCAGCATTTT. The complete variable domain, with remaining parts taken from reference TRBV9 and TRBJ1-5, reads DSGVTQTPKHLITATGQRVTLRCSPRSGDLSVYWYQQSLDQGLQFLIQYYNGEERAKGNILERFSAQQFPDLHSELNLSSLELGDSALYFCASSRQGSNQPQHFGDGTRLSIL.

The chain uses TRBV29-1 and TRBJ1-4, with D possibly being TRBD1 (6 bases). The CDR3 covers 16 residues. V lost 2 bases to trimming and J lost 0 bases, with 13 bases between them. The germline CDR1 and CDR2 sequences are SQVTM and ANQGSEA. As DNA, the CDR3 is TGCAGCGTTGAAACCACAGGGTTGGCAACTAATGAAAAACTGTTTTTT. Translated, it gives CSVETTGLATNEKLFF.

This clone was counted only a few times. V is TRBV27 and J is TRBJ1-1; D gene unclear. Germline CDR1 MNHEY, CDR2 SMNVEV (reference sequence). The V and J ends lost 2 bases and 1 base respectively, with 14 bases between them. There are 16 residues in the CDR3. CDR3 bases: TGTGCCAGCAGTTTAGAATTCGGGGTGGAGAACACTGAAGCTTTCTTT. Protein sequence: CASSLEFGVENTEAFF.

The V call is TRBV4-2, the J call TRBJ1-4; weak D call: TRBD1 (5 bases). Germline lookup yields CDR1 LGHNA and CDR2 YNFKEQ. This CDR3 has 16 amino acids. V was cut by 0 bases and J by 8 bases, with 16 bases left in between. The CDR3 loop is CASSQERGLLEEKLFF. CDR3 bases: TGTGCCAGCAGCCAAGAAAGGGGACTTTTGGAGGAAAAACTGTTTTTT.

This chain joins TRBV6-6 and TRBJ1-2, with TRBD1 identical over 10 bases. This CDR3 region has 16 residues. Losses at the gene ends were 2 bases for V and 7 bases for J; bases not matched to a gene: 10. Germline CDR1 MNHNY, CDR2 SVGAGI (reference sequence). The CDR3 DNA sequence: TGTGCCAGCAGTTACGACAGGGGGCAAGCCTATGGTGGCTACACCTTC. As protein: CASSYDRGQAYGGYTF.

The chain recombines TRBV27 with TRBJ1-1; maybe TRBD1 (5 bases). Trimming took 2 bases from V and 0 from J, leaving 10 bases between them. Germline V gene data show CDR1 as MNHEY and CDR2 as SMNVEV (reference sequence). There are 15 residues in the CDR3. The DNA for the CDR3 is TGTGCCAGCAGTTTACAGGGCAGACTGAACACTGAAGCTTTCTTT. Amino acid sequence: CASSLQGRLNTEAFF.

The rearrangement uses TRBV2 and TRBJ1-5; tentatively, D is TRBD1 (5 bases). CDR3 length: 16 residues. Per germline, CDR1 SNHLY and CDR2 FYNNEI. V was trimmed by 2 bases and J by 3 bases, leaving 14 bases between them. The CDR3 DNA sequence: TGTGCCAGCAGTGAACGGGGGGGAACCCCCAATCAGCCCCAGCATTTT. Amino acids: CASSERGGTPNQPQHF. The full variable domain, its missing parts supplied by reference TRBV2 and TRBJ1-5, is EPEVTQTPSHQVTQMGQEVILRCVPISNHLYFYWYRQILGQKVEFLVSFYNNEISEKSEIFDDQFSVERPDGSNFTLKIRSTKLEDSAMYFCASSERGGTPNQPQHFGDGTRLSIL.

V is TRBV9 and J is TRBJ1-3; no clear D gene. CDR3 length: 16 amino acids. Germline CDR1 is SGDLS and CDR2 is YYNGEE. V lost 4 bases to trimming and J lost 0 bases, with 14 bases between them. CDR3 residues: CASSSSGSLSGNTIYF. CDR3 nucleotides: TGTGCCAGCAGCTCTAGTGGGTCCCTCTCTGGAAACACCATATATTTT. Full variable domain (missing parts from reference TRBV9 and TRBJ1-3): DSGVTQTPKHLITATGQRVTLRCSPRSGDLSVYWYQQSLDQGLQFLIQYYNGEERAKGNILERFSAQQFPDLHSELNLSSLELGDSALYFCASSSSGSLSGNTIYFGEGSWLTVV.

This chain uses TRBV6-1 with TRBJ1-5; maybe TRBD1 (6 bases). CDR1 MNHNS and CDR2 SASEGT come from the germline V gene. Trimming left V 7 bases short and J 11 bases short, with 21 bases between. The CDR3 totals 14 residues. The CDR3 DNA follows: TGTGCCAGCACCCGAGGGGGGGGAGATGGGTCCCAGCATTTT. Translation: CASTRGGGDGSQHF.

This rearrangement joins TRBV5-1 to TRBJ1-3; 9 bases agree with TRBD1. Germline V gives CDR1 SGHRS, CDR2 YFSETQ. This CDR3 has 14 amino acids. The V segment lost 3 bases and the J segment 8 bases; nucleotides outside the gene matches: 6. The CDR3 DNA is TGCGCCAGCAGCTACGGGACAGGGAGTGACACCATATATTTT. Its translation: CASSYGTGSDTIYF.

The V call is TRBV28, the J call TRBJ1-2, with 7 bases that match TRBD1. The CDR3 has 12 amino acids. The germline gives CDR1 MDHEN, CDR2 SYDVKM. J was trimmed by 4 bases and V by 6 bases; bases with no gene match: 2. CDR3 coding DNA: TGTGCCAGCAGCTCAGGGGGCTATGGCTACACCTTC. This encodes CASSSGGYGYTF.

V is TRBV25-1 and J is TRBJ2-7; no firm D call. This CDR3 comprises 14 residues. The V end lost 0 bases, the J end lost 7 bases, and 13 bases lay between the germline ends. In germline, CDR1 is MGHDK, CDR2 SYGVNS. The CDR3 sequence: CASSEYPHGTEQYF. The CDR3 nucleotides read TGTGCCAGCAGTGAATATCCGCATGGTACTGAGCAGTACTTC.

This clone was seen a handful of times. The V and J genes are TRBV28 and TRBJ2-5; 7 positions match TRBD2. CDR3 length equals 14 residues. Germline CDR1 and CDR2: MDHEN and SYDVKM. V shed 7 bases, J shed 4 bases, and the junction held 9 bases outside the gene matches. The CDR3 loop is CASKILAGAETQYF. The CDR3 nucleotides are TGTGCCAGCAAAATACTTGCGGGAGCAGAGACCCAGTACTTC.

The CDR3 DNA sequence: TGCGCCAGCAGCTTTCTAATGAACACTGAAGCTTTCTTT. This sequence encodes CASSFLMNTEAFF. The chain uses TRBV5-1 and TRBJ1-1; D is unclear. V dropped 2 bases and J dropped 0 bases, with 5 bases sitting between them. CDR3 length equals 13 residues. Germline assignment: CDR1 SGHRS and CDR2 YFSETQ.

The sample holds one count of this clone. The chain has TRBV28 and TRBJ1-1; no clear D. The CDR3 length is 14 residues. Trimming cost V 5 bases and J 1 base, with 11 bases left between them. Germline CDR1 reads MDHEN; CDR2 reads SYDVKM. In nucleotides, the CDR3 is TGTGCCAGCAGTCCCCTCACACCGAACACTGAAGCTTTCTTT. Translating it yields CASSPLTPNTEAFF. Looking up the rest from reference TRBV28 and TRBJ1-1 gives the full variable domain: DVKVTQSSRYLVKRTGEKVFLECVQDMDHENMFWYRQDPGLGLRLIYFSYDVKMKEKGDIPEGYSVSREKKERFSLILESASTNQTSMYLCASSPLTPNTEAFFGQGTRLTVV.

This clone was picked up a small number of times. The chain is built from TRBV6-1 and TRBJ1-5; D is undetermined. Germline V gene sequence: CDR1 MNHNS, CDR2 SASEGT. This CDR3 has 15 residues. Trimming stripped 4 bases from V and 5 bases from J, with 15 bases between. The DNA of the CDR3 is TGTGCCAGCAGTGGTACCGGGAATCGGGATCAGCCCCAGCATTTT. Amino acids: CASSGTGNRDQPQHF.

This clone has only one observation. The chain employs TRBV4-2 and TRBJ2-7; 11 bases agree with TRBD1. Trimming cost V 1 base and J 5 bases; bases outside gene matches: 4. Germline V gives CDR1 LGHNA, CDR2 YNFKEQ. The CDR3 has 15 residues. The CDR3 DNA follows: TGTGCCAGCAGCCAAGCGGGACAGGGGGTCAACGAGCAGTACTTC. It is translated as CASSQAGQGVNEQYF.

The rearrangement links TRBV29-1 to TRBJ1-2; tentative D call: TRBD1 (6 bases). Looked up from germline, CDR1 is SQVTM and CDR2 is ANQGSEA. Trimming removed 1 base from V and 5 bases from J, with 17 bases in between. The CDR3 sequence is 15 residues long. The CDR3 nucleotides read TGCAGCGTTGAAGGCGTAAACAGGGACGGGTATGGCTACACCTTC. Its translation: CSVEGVNRDGYGYTF.

The chain links TRBV19 to TRBJ2-3, with 9 bases identical to TRBD1. Germline V lookup: CDR1 LNHDA, CDR2 SQIVND (reference sequence). This CDR3 comprises 13 residues. With V trimmed by 10 bases and J by 1 base, 3 bases remained unmatched. The CDR3 sequence is CATRDRGTDTQYF. DNA of the CDR3: TGTGCCACTCGGGACAGGGGCACAGATACGCAGTATTTT.

About this clone: Within the sample, other DNA sequences also encode this same CDR3. This chain uses TRBV5-6 with TRBJ2-7; 7 nucleotides match TRBD1. V was clipped by 0 bases and J by 2 bases; unmatched bases: 2. Looked up from germline, CDR1 is SGHDT and CDR2 is YYEEEE. The CDR3 is 14 amino acids. The CDR3 DNA follows: TGTGCCAGCAGCTTGGGACAGGGAGCCTACGAGCAGTACTTC. This translates into CASSLGQGAYEQYF.

V usage is TRBV5-4 and J usage is TRBJ2-2; 8 bases are shared with TRBD1. J lost 5 bases, V lost 4 bases, and 7 bases had no gene match. There are 15 residues in the CDR3. Germline V gene sequence: CDR1 SGHNT, CDR2 YYREEE (reference sequence). The chain's CDR3 is CASSTTTGVTGELFF. DNA of the CDR3: TGTGCCAGCAGCACCACGACAGGGGTTACCGGGGAGCTGTTTTTT.

V is TRBV5-8 and J is TRBJ1-5; D not certain. V was cut by 0 bases and J by 7 bases, with 11 bases left in between. There are 14 residues in the CDR3. Germline V gene sequence: CDR1 SGHTS, CDR2 YDEGEE. CDR3 DNA sequence: TGTGCCAGCAGCTTGGTAGGGAGAGAGCAGCCCCAGCATTTT. Encoded protein: CASSLVGREQPQHF.

The gene calls are TRBV10-3 and TRBJ2-5; 9 bases match TRBD1. The closer fit of TRBJ2-7 to the DNA end suggests the J call may be wrong. The V gene's germline CDR1 is ENHRY and CDR2 SYGVKD. This CDR3 contains 15 residues. This chain's CDR3 is CAISDPGQGFYEQYF. CDR3 bases: TGTGCCATCAGCGATCCGGGACAGGGTTTTTACGAGCAGTACTTC.

The gene calls are TRBV28 and TRBJ2-5, with TRBD2 matching 13 bases. CDR1 and CDR2 (germline): MDHEN, SYDVKM. The CDR3 loop spans 20 amino acids. Losses at the gene ends were 3 bases for V and 5 bases for J; bases not matched to a gene: 18. The CDR3: CASSFPTGTSGTLGLETQYF. DNA for the CDR3: TGTGCCAGCAGTTTCCCAACCGGGACTAGCGGGACTCTCGGTTTGGAGACCCAGTACTTC.